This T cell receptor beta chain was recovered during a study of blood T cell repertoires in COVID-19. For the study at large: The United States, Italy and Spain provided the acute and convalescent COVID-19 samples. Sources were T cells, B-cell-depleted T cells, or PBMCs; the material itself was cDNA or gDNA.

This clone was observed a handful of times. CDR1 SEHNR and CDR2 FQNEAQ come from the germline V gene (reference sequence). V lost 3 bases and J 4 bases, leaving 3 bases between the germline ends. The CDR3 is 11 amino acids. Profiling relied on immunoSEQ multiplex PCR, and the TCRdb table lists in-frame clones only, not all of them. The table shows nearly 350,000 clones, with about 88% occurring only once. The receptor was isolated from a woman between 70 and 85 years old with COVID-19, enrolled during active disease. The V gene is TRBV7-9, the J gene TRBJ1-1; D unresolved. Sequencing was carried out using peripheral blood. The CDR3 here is CASSFGTEAFF. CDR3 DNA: TGTGCCAGCAGCTTCGGCACTGAAGCTTTCTTT.